This entry lists 24 T cell receptor beta chains sequenced from one sample in a study of T cell responses to AZD1222 COVID-19 vaccine. Only in-frame clones appear in the TCRdb table, and some are missing; sequencing was by immunoSEQ multiplex PCR. The sample lists under 200,000 clones; roughly 92% were seen once. The sample here was peripheral blood, taken on day 0 of AZD1222 vaccination. The receptor set was obtained from an adult in good health.

This clone was observed once. V gene TRBV7-9 combines with J gene TRBJ1-4; D not resolved. CDR1 is SEHNR, CDR2 FQNEAQ, per germline (reference sequence). This CDR3 comprises 15 residues. Trimming took off 5 bases at V and 10 bases at J, with 20 bases between the two ends. CDR3 sequence: CASSLQWDVKGKLFF. Here the CDR3 DNA reads TGTGCCAGCAGCCTACAATGGGATGTTAAAGGAAAACTGTTTTTT.

This chain joins TRBV15 and TRBJ2-1, with a possible D match to TRBD1 (5 bases). Germline values: CDR1 LNHNV, CDR2 YYDKDF (reference sequence). This CDR3 region has 16 residues. Trimming pared 0 bases from V and 2 bases from J, leaving 11 bases between. The chain's CDR3 is CATSRDRQRPYNEQFF. The CDR3 DNA is TGTGCCACCAGCAGAGATCGACAGCGACCCTACAATGAGCAGTTCTTC.

V is TRBV6-5 and J is TRBJ2-5, with TRBD1 identical over 11 bases. The CDR3 is made up of 15 amino acids. V was clipped by 6 bases and J by 1 base; unmatched bases: 4. The germline V gene encodes CDR1 MNHEY and CDR2 SVGAGI. The CDR3 here is CASRLGTGGQETQYF. CDR3 DNA: TGTGCCAGCAGACTTGGGACAGGGGGCCAAGAGACCCAGTACTTC.

The rearrangement links TRBV11-2 to TRBJ2-7; 11 bases map to TRBD2. Germline lookup yields CDR1 SGHAT and CDR2 FQNNGV. J gave up 0 bases and V 3 bases, and 4 bases lay outside the gene matches. The CDR3 runs to 16 residues. CDR3 coding DNA: TGTGCCAGCAGCTTTCGACTAGCGGGGAACTCCTACGAGCAGTACTTC. Its translation is CASSFRLAGNSYEQYF.

This clone was recorded once. The V gene is TRBV18, the J gene TRBJ1-1; no reliable D call. The CDR3 runs 15 residues. V lost 0 bases, J lost 0 bases, and 8 bases lay in between. The germline V gene encodes CDR1 KGHSH and CDR2 LQKENI. Here the CDR3 reads CASSPPYRVNTEAFF. The CDR3 DNA reads TGTGCCAGCTCACCACCTTATAGGGTGAACACTGAAGCTTTCTTT.

This chain joins TRBV4-1 and TRBJ2-3; D is possibly TRBD1 or TRBD2 (5 bases each). Germline lookup yields CDR1 MGHRA and CDR2 YSYEKL. This CDR3 is built from 17 residues. V lost 4 bases and J lost 4, with 21 bases in between. The CDR3 region is CASSRPPFEGLADTQYF. The CDR3 nucleotides read TGCGCCAGCAGCCGACCTCCCTTTGAGGGGCTCGCAGATACGCAGTATTTT.

This clone was counted once. The chain couples TRBV18 to TRBJ1-6, with TRBD1 matching over 9 bases. The V segment lost 4 bases and the J segment 7 bases; nucleotides outside the gene matches: 5. Germline values: CDR1 KGHSH, CDR2 LQKENI. The CDR3 is made up of 15 amino acids. The CDR3 reads CASSRGQGWNSPLHF. CDR3 DNA sequence: TGTGCCAGCTCACGGGGACAGGGTTGGAATTCACCCCTCCACTTT.

On this clone: This CDR3 is also generated by other DNA sequences in the sample. The chain is built from TRBV12-3 or TRBV12-4 and TRBJ2-3; no definite D call. There are 11 residues in the CDR3. V was shortened by 1 base and J by 5 bases, with 1 base between the two germline ends. The DNA for the CDR3 is TGTGCCAGCAGTTTAGGAGATACGCAGTATTTT. The encoded protein is CASSLGDTQYF.

The chain has TRBV10-3 and TRBJ1-3; 10 nucleotides agree with TRBD1. This CDR3 contains 16 residues. Germline CDR1 is ENHRY and CDR2 is SYGVKD. The trim removed 5 bases at V and 0 bases at J, leaving 4 bases unmatched. DNA of the CDR3: TGTGCCATCAGTCGACAGGGGGCCACCTCTGGAAACACCATATATTTT. It encodes CAISRQGATSGNTIYF.

V usage is TRBV19 and J usage is TRBJ1-2, with D unclear. This CDR3 comprises 14 residues. Germline V gene data show CDR1 as LNHDA and CDR2 as SQIVND (reference sequence). With 9 bases removed from V and 5 bases from J, the gap between germline ends came to 19 bases. The CDR3 region has the DNA TGTGCCAGCCGCCGGAGCGGGGAAAGATATGGCTACACCTTC. Residues: CASRRSGERYGYTF.

V usage is TRBV7-6 and J usage is TRBJ2-7, with 13 bases matching TRBD2. The germline V gene has CDR1 SGHVS and CDR2 FNYEAQ. This CDR3 has 16 residues. V was pared by 1 base and J by 3 bases, with 3 bases of the junction left unmatched. DNA for the CDR3: TGTGCCAGCAGCTTAGTTGGACTAGCGGGGGACTACGAGCAGTACTTC. As protein: CASSLVGLAGDYEQYF.

The chain carries TRBV10-3 and TRBJ2-1; a weak D match, TRBD1 (6 bases). CDR3 length: 17 residues. V dropped 3 bases and J dropped 1 base, with 16 bases sitting between them. The germline V gene has CDR1 ENHRY and CDR2 SYGVKD. The CDR3 loop reads CAISESGTIFSYNEQFF. The CDR3 DNA reads TGTGCCATCAGTGAATCCGGGACAATATTTTCCTACAATGAGCAGTTCTTC.

The chain links TRBV6-2 or TRBV6-3 to TRBJ2-1, with 9 bases identical to TRBD2. There are 17 residues in the CDR3. Germline V CDR1 and CDR2: MNHEY, SVGEGT. Trimming took 6 bases from V and 9 from J; bases not matched to a gene: 18. The CDR3 nucleotides are TGTGCCAGCAGCCAGCGGGAGGCGCTATCTCCAATAGGTGAGCAGTTCTTC. Encoded protein: CASSQREALSPIGEQFF.

This clone has a single count. CDR3 loop: CASTGGWSTDTQYF. The CDR3 DNA reads as TGTGCCAGCACCGGAGGATGGAGCACAGATACGCAGTATTTT. The chain joins TRBV2 to TRBJ2-3; possible D gene TRBD2, 5 bases. V was trimmed by 7 bases and J by 0 bases, leaving 11 bases between them. In germline, CDR1 is SNHLY, CDR2 FYNNEI. The CDR3 totals 14 residues.

The V call is TRBV19, the J call TRBJ1-4; 7 positions match TRBD1. The CDR3 is 16 amino acids. CDR1 and CDR2 (germline): LNHDA, SQIVND (reference sequence). V was clipped by 6 bases and J by 5 bases; unmatched bases: 12. As DNA, the CDR3 is TGTGCCAGTAGACTCACGCCGGGACAGCCGAATGAAAAACTGTTTTTT. Translated: CASRLTPGQPNEKLFF.

The table lists this clone with a count of one. V and J are TRBV29-1 and TRBJ2-7, with D perhaps TRBD2 (6 bases). There are 15 residues in the CDR3. The V end lost 0 bases, the J end lost 3 bases, and 15 bases lay between the germline ends. Germline V gives CDR1 SQVTM, CDR2 ANQGSEA. The CDR3 loop reads CSVEDRAGGHYEQYF. The CDR3 DNA follows: TGCAGCGTTGAAGATCGGGCCGGGGGTCACTACGAGCAGTACTTC.

The chain employs TRBV6-5 and TRBJ1-4; D is ambiguous. The V end lost 8 bases, the J end lost 1 base, and 11 bases lay between the germline ends. CDR3 length equals 14 residues. Germline loops: CDR1 MNHEY, CDR2 SVGAGI. CDR3 loop: CASRAGGTNEKLFF. The CDR3 DNA follows: TGTGCCAGCCGGGCCGGAGGAACTAATGAAAAACTGTTTTTT.

The gene calls are TRBV19 and TRBJ2-1, with 10 bases matching TRBD2. Unmatched junction bases numbered 5, after V lost 6 bases and J lost 3 bases. Per germline, CDR1 LNHDA and CDR2 SQIVND (reference sequence). The CDR3 extends over 15 amino acids. The CDR3 DNA follows: TGTGCCAGTAGGTCCGGGACTAGCGACTACAATGAGCAGTTCTTC. As protein: CASRSGTSDYNEQFF.

There are a few counts of this clone. V and J are TRBV5-1 and TRBJ2-1; D is tentatively TRBD1 or TRBD2 (5 bases each). The CDR3 spans 13 residues. V was trimmed by 5 bases and J by 4 bases, leaving 10 bases between them. Germline V gives CDR1 SGHRS, CDR2 YFSETQ. The CDR3 nucleotides read TGCGCCAGCAGGGGGGACGGGTACAATGAGCAGTTCTTC. Its translation is CASRGDGYNEQFF. Combining the CDR3 with reference TRBV5-1 and TRBJ2-1 gives the whole variable domain KAGVTQTPRYLIKTRGQQVTLSCSPISGHRSVSWYQQTPGQGLQFLFEYFSETQRNKGNFPGRFSGRQFSNSRSEMNVSTLELGDSALYLCASRGDGYNEQFFGPGTRLTVL.

This clone was found once. The chain carries TRBV7-9 and TRBJ1-2; TRBD1 matches at 7 bases. The CDR3 totals 15 residues. Germline V gene sequence: CDR1 SEHNR, CDR2 FQNEAQ (reference sequence). The junction had 7 bases not matched to a gene; V was cut back by 1 base and J by 5 bases. CDR3: CASSLVGAGGYGYTF. CDR3 in DNA: TGTGCCAGCAGCTTAGTGGGGGCAGGGGGATATGGCTACACCTTC.

The chain joins TRBV2 to TRBJ1-5; D unclear. The CDR3 covers 12 residues. Deletions cut 4 bases from V and 6 bases from J, with 7 bases between. CDR1 SNHLY and CDR2 FYNNEI come from the germline V gene. The CDR3 sequence: CASSALGQPQHF. The CDR3, as DNA: TGTGCCAGCAGTGCGTTGGGTCAGCCCCAGCATTTT. Drawing the rest from reference TRBV2 and TRBJ1-5, the complete variable domain is EPEVTQTPSHQVTQMGQEVILRCVPISNHLYFYWYRQILGQKVEFLVSFYNNEISEKSEIFDDQFSVERPDGSNFTLKIRSTKLEDSAMYFCASSALGQPQHFGDGTRLSIL.

The J gene is TRBJ1-4, the V gene TRBV19, with D hard to call. Germline V gene sequence: CDR1 LNHDA, CDR2 SQIVND (reference sequence). The CDR3 covers 13 residues. The ends were cut back, 5 bases at V and 8 bases at J, with 12 bases in the middle. The CDR3 nucleotides are TGTGCCAGTAGTGACCGGGCCGGAGAAAAACTGTTTTTT. As protein: CASSDRAGEKLFF.

The chain employs TRBV7-2 and TRBJ1-4, with TRBD1 matching over 7 bases. The CDR3 has 15 amino acids. CDR1 and CDR2 (germline): SGHTA, FQGNSA. The V segment lost 4 bases and the J segment 4 bases; nucleotides outside the gene matches: 6. The CDR3 bases are TGTGCCAGCAGCTCTGAAGGGGGCATTAATGAAAAACTGTTTTTT. This gives the protein CASSSEGGINEKLFF.

V and J are TRBV2 and TRBJ2-7; D is possibly TRBD1 (6 bases). CDR3 length: 13 residues. Germline loops: CDR1 SNHLY, CDR2 FYNNEI. The V end was cut by 4 bases, the J end by 3 bases, with 10 bases between. The CDR3 region is CASSGQGYYEQYF. As DNA, the CDR3 is TGTGCCAGCAGTGGGCAGGGGTACTACGAGCAGTACTTC.